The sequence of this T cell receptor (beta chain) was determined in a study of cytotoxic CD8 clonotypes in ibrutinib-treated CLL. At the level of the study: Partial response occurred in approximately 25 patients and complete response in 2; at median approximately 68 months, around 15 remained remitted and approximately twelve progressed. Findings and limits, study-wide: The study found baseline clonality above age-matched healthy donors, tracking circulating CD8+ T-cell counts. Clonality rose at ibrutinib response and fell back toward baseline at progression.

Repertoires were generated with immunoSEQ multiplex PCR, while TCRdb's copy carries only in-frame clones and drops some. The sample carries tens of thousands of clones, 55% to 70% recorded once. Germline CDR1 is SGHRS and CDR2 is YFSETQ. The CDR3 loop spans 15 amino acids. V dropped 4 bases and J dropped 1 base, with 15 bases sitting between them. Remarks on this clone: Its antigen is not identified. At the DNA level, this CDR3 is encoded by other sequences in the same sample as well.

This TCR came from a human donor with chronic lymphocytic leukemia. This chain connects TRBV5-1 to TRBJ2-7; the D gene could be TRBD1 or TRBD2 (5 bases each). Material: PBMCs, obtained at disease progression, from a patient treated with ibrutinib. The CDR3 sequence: CASSLAGTASYEQYF. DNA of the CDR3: TGCGCCAGCAGCCTCGCCGGGACGGCTTCCTACGAGCAGTACTTC.